These 26 T cell receptor beta chains came from one sample sequenced in a study of molecular identifiers for immune sequencing clone quantification. TCRdb itself ran the PCR reads through MiXCR, one entry per CDR3 protein. The sample consists of 45,000 to 55,000 distinct CDR3 sequences, roughly 36% of them appearing once. What was sequenced was naive CD8+ T cells from blood, with Jurkat cell RNA spiked in. Subset given: FACS-sorted CD8+CD4-CCR7+CD45RA+ naive T cells. All receptors derive from a human donor in good health. Some libraries in this study had Jurkat cell RNA spiked in.

This clonotype was detected only once. A read error may account for a junction end that differs from germline. The chain joins TRBV5-5 to TRBJ1-4; tentative D call: TRBD1 (5 bases). Germline lookup yields CDR1 SGHKS and CDR2 YYEKEE (reference sequence). CDR3 length: 12 residues. The DNA of the CDR3 is TGTGGCAGCAGCCTGACAGAGGAAAAACCGTTTTTT. It is translated as CGSSLTEEKPFF.

On this clonotype: Possible read error: a much larger clone is one base away. V is TRBV7-3 and J is TRBJ2-3; weak D call: TRBD1 (5 bases). V lost 8 bases to trimming and J lost 2 bases, with 20 bases between them. CDR1 SGHTA and CDR2 FQGTGA come from the germline V gene. The CDR3 covers 16 residues. CDR3 sequence: CASGPSVAGSTDTQYF. As DNA, the CDR3 is TGTGCCAGCGGGCCCAGCGTGGCAGGGTCCACAGATACGCAGTATTTT.

Comment on this clonotype: At one end the junction does not follow the germline gene, possibly because of a read error. The chain recombines TRBV13 with TRBJ2-7; 8 bases fit TRBD2. CDR1 PRHDT and CDR2 FYEKMQ come from the germline V gene (reference sequence). The CDR3 spans 17 residues. Here the CDR3 reads CASSLEASGPGTYELYF. The CDR3 coding sequence is TGTGCCAGCAGCTTAGAGGCTAGCGGGCCTGGTACCTACGAGCTGTACTTC.

The V gene is TRBV4-3, the J gene TRBJ2-7; D is unresolved. Trimming stripped 1 base from V and 5 bases from J, with 9 bases between. The CDR3 is made up of 13 amino acids. Germline CDR1 LGHNA, CDR2 YSLEER. Written as DNA, the CDR3 is TGCGCCAGCAGCCAAGGGCCTGGTAACGAGCAGTACTTC. Translated, it gives CASSQGPGNEQYF.

In its sample, this clonotype was seen many times. The chain is built from TRBV28 and TRBJ2-7, with D perhaps matching TRBD1 (5 bases). This CDR3 contains 18 residues. Trimming removed 3 bases at V and 0 bases at J, with 21 bases between. The germline V gene has CDR1 MDHEN and CDR2 SYDVKM. The CDR3 protein is CASSFPRPSRVSSYEQYF. DNA of the CDR3: TGTGCCAGCAGTTTCCCCCGCCCAAGCAGGGTGAGCTCCTACGAGCAGTACTTC. The full variable domain, in which reference TRBV28 and TRBJ2-7 provide the parts outside the CDR3, is DVKVTQSSRYLVKRTGEKVFLECVQDMDHENMFWYRQDPGLGLRLIYFSYDVKMKEKGDIPEGYSVSREKKERFSLILESASTNQTSMYLCASSFPRPSRVSSYEQYFGPGTRLTVT.

Details on this clonotype: One end of the junction varies from germline; a read error may be responsible. V usage is TRBV14 and J usage is TRBJ2-2, with TRBD2 as a possible D gene (6 bases). This CDR3 comprises 14 residues. Germline V gene lookup returns CDR1 SGHDN and CDR2 FVKESK. CDR3 nucleotides: TGTGCCAGCAGCCAAGTGGGGTGGAACCGGGAGCTGATTTTT. It yields the protein CASSQVGWNRELIF.

A word on this clonotype: This clone may be a read error of a much larger clone one base away. The V gene is TRBV4-3, the J gene TRBJ2-7; possibly TRBD2 for D (6 bases). Trimming removed 0 bases at V and 6 bases at J, with 15 bases between. The germline CDR1 and CDR2 sequences are LGHNA and YSLEER. This CDR3 contains 15 residues. CDR3 sequence reads: CASSQDLPGDGEQYF. CDR3 nucleotides: TGCGCCAGCAGCCAAGATCTTCCGGGAGACGGCGAGCAGTACTTC.

The J gene is TRBJ2-7, the V gene TRBV29-1; 7 bases are a match to TRBD1. Trimming at V came to 6 bases and at J to 2 bases, leaving 7 bases not matched to a gene. Germline CDR1 SQVTM, CDR2 ANQGSEA. This CDR3 is built from 13 residues. CDR3 DNA sequence: TGCAGCGTCCTCGACAGGGTTCCCTACGAGCAGTACTTC. Its protein product is CSVLDRVPYEQYF.

Of note for this clonotype: No conserved phenylalanine or tryptophan is present at the end of the CDR3, so a read error is the likely explanation. For the CDR3, the DNA is TGTGCCAGCAGTCAACTAGCGGGAGGTTTTAATGAGCAGTTCCTC. Protein product: CASSQLAGGFNEQFL. The chain recombines TRBV3-1 with TRBJ2-1; 12 positions agree with TRBD2. The CDR3 spans 15 residues. V was pared by 6 bases and J by 7 bases, with 7 bases of the junction left unmatched. CDR1 LGHDT and CDR2 YNNKEL come from the germline V gene (reference sequence).

The chain's CDR3 is CASSQDRRGLAGVDTQYF. The CDR3 bases are TGTGCCAGCAGCCAAGACAGGCGCGGACTAGCGGGAGTGGATACGCAGTATTTT. This chain links TRBV3-1 with TRBJ2-3; 13 bases fit TRBD2. Unmatched junction bases numbered 9, after V lost 0 bases and J lost 6 bases. CDR1 is LGHDT, CDR2 YNNKEL, per germline (reference sequence). The CDR3 is made up of 18 amino acids.

The rearrangement uses TRBV19 and TRBJ2-1; TRBD2 matches at 11 bases. V was pared by 5 bases and J by 10 bases, with 4 bases of the junction left unmatched. Germline CDR1 reads LNHDA; CDR2 reads SQIVND (reference sequence). This CDR3 has 13 amino acids. The CDR3 protein is CASSLAGGSEQFF. CDR3 nucleotides: TGTGCCAGTAGTCTAGCGGGAGGTTCGGAGCAGTTCTTC.

Worth noting for this clonotype: Since no conserved phenylalanine or tryptophan closes the CDR3, a read error is the likely cause. The chain links TRBV20-1 to TRBJ2-1; 7 bases are shared with TRBD2. V gave up 3 bases and J gave up 10 bases; unmatched junction bases: 12. Germline loops: CDR1 DFQATT, CDR2 SNEGSKA (reference sequence). CDR3 length: 14 residues. CDR3 in amino acids: CSASPSFQGGEQFY. In DNA form, the CDR3 reads TGCAGTGCTAGCCCATCCTTTCAGGGAGGGGAGCAGTTCTAC.

This clonotype was observed a handful of times. The rearrangement uses TRBV6-2 or TRBV6-3 and TRBJ2-1; D unresolved. V dropped 4 bases and J dropped 4 bases, with 8 bases sitting between them. Germline CDR1 MNHEY, CDR2 SVGEGT. The CDR3 totals 13 residues. The DNA of the CDR3 is TGTGCCAGCAGTTTTCCCCGATACAATGAGCAGTTCTTC. Its translation is CASSFPRYNEQFF.

The rearrangement uses TRBV19 and TRBJ2-7; 7 bases agree with TRBD2. Germline lookup yields CDR1 LNHDA and CDR2 SQIVND (reference sequence). The V and J ends lost 2 bases and 3 bases, in that order; junction bases with no gene match: 7. The CDR3 sequence is 15 residues long. The CDR3: CASSISAGEIYEQYF. The CDR3 DNA reads as TGTGCCAGTAGTATATCGGCGGGAGAGATCTACGAGCAGTACTTC. Using reference TRBV19 and TRBJ2-7 for the parts outside the CDR3, the full variable domain is DGGITQSPKYLFRKEGQNVTLSCEQNLNHDAMYWYRQDPGQGLRLIYYSQIVNDFQKGDIAEGYSVSREKKESFPLTVTSAQKNPTAFYLCASSISAGEIYEQYFGPGTRLTVT.

A remark on this clonotype: One end of the junction varies from germline; a read error may be responsible. The V and J genes are TRBV6-5 and TRBJ1-4; D remains ambiguous. The CDR3 is made up of 11 amino acids. Germline CDR1 reads MNHEY; CDR2 reads SVGAGI. Here the CDR3 reads CASSYGLRLLF. CDR3 nucleotide sequence: TGTGCCAGCAGTTACGGGCTCAGACTGCTTTTT.

On this clonotype: At one of its ends the junction is not consistent with the germline gene, which may arise from a read error. The rearrangement links TRBV4-3 to TRBJ1-6; TRBD1 might be the D (5 bases). CDR1 and CDR2 (germline): LGHNA, YSLEER. CDR3 size: 18 residues. CDR3 residues: CDSSQGDRHSLDNSPLHF. The CDR3 DNA reads as TGCGACAGCAGCCAAGGGGACCGCCATTCCCTTGATAATTCACCCCTCCACTTT.

The genes are TRBV11-2 and TRBJ2-1, with D possibly being TRBD2 (6 bases). The germline gives CDR1 SGHAT, CDR2 FQNNGV. The V gene lost 5 bases and the J gene lost 5 bases, with 13 bases spanning the gap. This CDR3 region has 14 residues. CDR3 region: CASSDRDFDNEQFF. The CDR3 DNA follows: TGTGCCAGCAGCGACCGGGACTTTGACAATGAGCAGTTCTTC.

This clonotype was counted only a few times. The chain carries TRBV12-3 or TRBV12-4 and TRBJ2-5; possibly TRBD1 or TRBD2 for D (5 bases each). V was shortened by 3 bases and J by 0 bases, with 8 bases between the two germline ends. The CDR3 length is 14 residues. CDR3 DNA sequence: TGTGCCAGCAGTTTGCTGGGGGACCAAGAGACCCAGTACTTC. Its protein product is CASSLLGDQETQYF.

With respect to this clonotype: A single base separates this from a much larger clone, so it may be a read error. The chain uses TRBV6-6 and TRBJ2-3; TRBD2 is a possible D gene (6 bases). V lost 8 bases and J lost 6, with 18 bases in between. This CDR3 region has 14 residues. Germline CDR1 is MNHNY and CDR2 is SVGAGI (reference sequence). CDR3 nucleotide sequence: TGTGCCAGCGCCGGGGGTTTTTCTTCCGATACGCAGTATTTT. Its translation is CASAGGFSSDTQYF.

Regarding this clonotype: This may be a read error: a much more frequent sequence differs by one nucleotide. The CDR3 reads CASCSRGTDTQYF. The CDR3, as DNA: TGTGCCAGCTGCTCCCGGGGGACAGATACGCAGTATTTT. The chain has TRBV11-2 and TRBJ2-3; a weak D match, TRBD2 (6 bases). Per the germline V gene, CDR1 is SGHAT and CDR2 is FQNNGV. This CDR3 is built from 13 residues. The ends were cut back, 8 bases at V and 3 bases at J, with 12 bases in the middle.

The chain uses TRBV19 and TRBJ1-4, with 9 bases aligning to TRBD1. Germline CDR1 LNHDA, CDR2 SQIVND (reference sequence). Germline trimming cut 5 bases from V and 8 bases from J; bases unmatched to any gene: 9. This CDR3 region has 15 residues. The CDR3, as DNA: TGTGCCAGTAGTGGGACAGGGTACCCTGCGGAAAAACTGTTTTTT. It encodes CASSGTGYPAEKLFF. Drawing the rest from reference TRBV19 and TRBJ1-4, the complete variable domain is DGGITQSPKYLFRKEGQNVTLSCEQNLNHDAMYWYRQDPGQGLRLIYYSQIVNDFQKGDIAEGYSVSREKKESFPLTVTSAQKNPTAFYLCASSGTGYPAEKLFFGSGTQLSVL.

This clonotype has ten or more counts. CDR3 in amino acids: CSATDRRSSYEQYF. CDR3 in DNA: TGCAGTGCCACCGACAGGAGGAGCTCCTACGAGCAGTACTTC. V gene TRBV20-1 combines with J gene TRBJ2-7; D may be TRBD1 (6 bases). The CDR3 covers 14 residues. V gave up 6 bases and J gave up 0 bases, with 15 bases separating them. Germline V CDR1 and CDR2: DFQATT, SNEGSKA (reference sequence).

On this clonotype: Being one base from a much bigger clone, this may be a read error. The V and J genes are TRBV5-1 and TRBJ2-1, with TRBD1 identical over 8 bases. The CDR3 sequence is 14 residues long. Germline-derived CDR1 and CDR2 are SGHRS and YFSETQ. The CDR3 DNA follows: TGCGCCAGCAGCTTGCCGCAGGGGGCCAATGAGCAGCTCTTC. Its translation is CASSLPQGANEQLF.

This clonotype was seen a single time. Likely a read error: the CDR3 ends without its conserved phenylalanine or tryptophan. V and J are TRBV20-1 and TRBJ2-7; the D gene could be TRBD1 or TRBD2 (5 bases each). The germline V and J ends were trimmed by 2 bases and 3 bases, with 14 bases remaining between them. Germline loops: CDR1 DFQATT, CDR2 SNEGSKA (reference sequence). The CDR3 runs to 14 residues. This chain's CDR3 is CSARRDVGHYEQYY. In nucleotides, the CDR3 is TGCAGTGCTAGACGGGACGTTGGTCACTACGAGCAGTACTAC.

This clonotype has more than one count but fewer than ten. This chain joins TRBV20-1 and TRBJ2-7; no firm D call. Trimming shortened V by 4 bases and J by 7 bases, and 11 bases separated the two germline ends. Germline-derived CDR1 and CDR2 are DFQATT and SNEGSKA (reference sequence). This CDR3 is built from 11 residues. The CDR3 here is CSAIRPSEQYF. The CDR3 nucleotides read TGCAGTGCTATTAGACCTTCAGAGCAGTACTTC.

Ten or more counts support this clonotype. J is TRBJ2-3 and V is TRBV29-1, with 7 bases fitting TRBD2. This CDR3 contains 9 residues. Germline-derived CDR1 and CDR2 are SQVTM and ANQGSEA. The CDR3 spells CTTGGTQYF. DNA for the CDR3: TGCACCACGGGAGGTACGCAGTATTTT.